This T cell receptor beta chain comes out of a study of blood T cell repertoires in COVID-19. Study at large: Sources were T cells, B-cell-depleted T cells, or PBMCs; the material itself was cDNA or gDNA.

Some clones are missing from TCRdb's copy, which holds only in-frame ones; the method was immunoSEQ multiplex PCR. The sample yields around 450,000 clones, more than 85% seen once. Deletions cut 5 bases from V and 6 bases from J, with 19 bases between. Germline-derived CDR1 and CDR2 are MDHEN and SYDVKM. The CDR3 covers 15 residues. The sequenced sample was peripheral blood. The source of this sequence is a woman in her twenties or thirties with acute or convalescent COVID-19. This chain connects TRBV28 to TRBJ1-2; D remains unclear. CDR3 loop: CASSINTRVSHGYTF. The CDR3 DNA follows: TGTGCCAGCAGTATAAACACCCGGGTGAGCCATGGCTACACCTTC.